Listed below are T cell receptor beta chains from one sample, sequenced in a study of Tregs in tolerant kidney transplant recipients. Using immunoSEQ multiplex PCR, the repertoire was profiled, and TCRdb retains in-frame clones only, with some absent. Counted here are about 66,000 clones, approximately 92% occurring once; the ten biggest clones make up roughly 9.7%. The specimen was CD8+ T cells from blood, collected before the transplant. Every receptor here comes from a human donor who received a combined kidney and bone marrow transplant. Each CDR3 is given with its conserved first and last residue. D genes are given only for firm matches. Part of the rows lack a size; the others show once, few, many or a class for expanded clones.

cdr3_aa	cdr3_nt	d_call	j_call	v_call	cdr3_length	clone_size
CAIQGTDTGELFF	TGTGCCATACAGGGGACGGACACCGGGGAGCTGTTTTTT	TRBD1	TRBJ2-2	TRBV7-2	13	.
CASRHSGVSPLHF	TGTGCCAGCAGGCACTCCGGAGTATCACCCCTCCACTTT	.	TRBJ1-6	TRBV27	13	.
CASQHGTRYGYTF	TGTGCCAGTCAACACGGGACACGCTATGGCTACACCTTC	.	TRBJ1-2	TRBV19	13	.
CASSFLAGGLDTQYF	TGTGCCAGCAGCTTTCTAGCGGGAGGGCTAGATACGCAGTATTTT	TRBD2	TRBJ2-3	TRBV7-3	15	.
CASRGEPGQRLLEQYF	TGTGCCAGCAGGGGGGAACCGGGACAGCGTCTCCTCGAGCAGTACTTC	TRBD1	TRBJ2-7	TRBV2	16	.
CATKSGAGEQYF	TGTGCCACGAAATCAGGGGCGGGTGAGCAGTACTTC	.	TRBJ2-7	TRBV2	12	.
CASRAGESYEQYF	TGTGCCAGCAGAGCGGGGGAATCCTACGAGCAGTACTTC	TRBD2	TRBJ2-7	TRBV6-4	13	.
CASNWEGKQYF	TGTGCCAGCAATTGGGAGGGGAAGCAGTACTTC	TRBD2	TRBJ2-7	TRBV28	11	few
CAWSEYGTEAFF	TGTGCCTGGAGTGAGTACGGGACTGAAGCTTTCTTT	.	TRBJ1-1	TRBV30	12	.
CASSPTGEPNEKLFF	TGTGCCAGCAGCCCAACAGGGGAACCTAATGAAAAACTGTTTTTT	TRBD1	TRBJ1-4	TRBV7-8	15	.
CASSIVAGAKSYEQYF	TGTGCCAGTAGCATAGTTGCAGGGGCGAAATCCTACGAGCAGTACTTC	.	TRBJ2-7	TRBV19	16	.
CAWSVAQGWNTEAFF	TGTGCCTGGAGTGTAGCACAGGGCTGGAACACTGAAGCTTTCTTT	.	TRBJ1-1	TRBV30	15	.
CASSISTGGQNEQFF	TGTGCCAGTAGTATTAGCACGGGGGGCCAAAATGAGCAGTTCTTC	.	TRBJ2-1	TRBV19	15	.
CAWAQTGSSYEQYF	TGTGCCTGGGCTCAGACAGGGAGCTCCTACGAGCAGTACTTC	TRBD1	TRBJ2-7	TRBV30	14	.
CASSQSAAYEQYF	TGCGCCAGCAGCCAAAGTGCAGCCTACGAGCAGTACTTC	.	TRBJ2-7	TRBV4-1	13	.
CASSATQGNYGYTF	TGTGCCAGCAGCGCAACCCAGGGGAATTATGGCTACACCTTC	.	TRBJ1-2	TRBV9	14	.
CASSVTSEQFF	TGTGCCAGCAGCGTGACTAGTGAGCAGTTCTTC	.	TRBJ2-1	TRBV7-9	11	.
CASSLGSGGITDTQYF	TGTGCCAGCAGCTTGGGTTCAGGGGGAATCACAGATACGCAGTATTTT	TRBD1	TRBJ2-3	TRBV5-6	16	.
CASSSGLAGGENYEQYF	TGTGCCAGCAGCTCCGGACTAGCGGGAGGTGAAAACTACGAGCAGTACTTC	TRBD2	TRBJ2-7	TRBV7-6	17	.
CASSPSARSQETQYF	TGTGCCAGCAGCCCGAGCGCTAGATCCCAAGAGACCCAGTACTTC	.	TRBJ2-5	TRBV13	15	once
CASSLYRASEAFF	TGTGCCAGCAGCTTATACAGGGCGAGTGAAGCTTTCTTT	.	TRBJ1-1	TRBV7-3	13	.
CASSHPGGGYTF	TGTGCCAGCAGCCATCCTGGAGGGGGCTACACCTTC	.	TRBJ1-2	TRBV4-2	12	.
CASSLRILAGGQNEQFF	TGCGCCAGCAGCCTCCGTATACTAGCGGGGGGGCAAAATGAGCAGTTCTTC	TRBD2	TRBJ2-1	TRBV4-3	17	.
CASSFGRGPYEQYF	TGTGCCAGCAGCTTCGGCAGGGGGCCCTACGAGCAGTACTTC	TRBD1	TRBJ2-7	TRBV5-6	14	.
CASSSRQGSDTQYF	TGTGCCAGCAGCTCCCGACAGGGCTCAGATACGCAGTATTTT	TRBD1	TRBJ2-3	TRBV13	14	.
CASSLGGGQPQHF	TGTGCCAGTAGCCTAGGGGGGGGTCAGCCCCAGCATTTT	.	TRBJ1-5	TRBV19	13	.
CASSLAFGGVVQYF	TGTGCCAGCAGCTTGGCCTTTGGCGGGGTAGTGCAGTATTTT	.	TRBJ2-3	TRBV5-8	14	.
CASSQDLTSGRMNEQFF	TGCGCCAGCAGCCAGGACTTAACTAGCGGGAGGATGAATGAGCAGTTCTTC	TRBD2	TRBJ2-1	TRBV4-1	17	.
CASSSGGGSVHEQYF	TGTGCCAGCAGCTCCGGGGGCGGGAGTGTACACGAGCAGTACTTC	.	TRBJ2-7	TRBV13	15	.
CASSSHSGRVDYEQYF	TGCGCCAGCAGCTCCCACAGCGGGAGGGTCGACTACGAGCAGTACTTC	TRBD2	TRBJ2-7	TRBV5-1	16	.
CASSLGGLYEQYF	TGTGCCAGCAGTTTAGGAGGACTCTACGAGCAGTACTTC	.	TRBJ2-7	TRBV27	13	.
CASSDSRESSYEQYF	TGTGCCAGCAGTGATTCGCGGGAGAGCTCCTACGAGCAGTACTTC	TRBD2	TRBJ2-7	TRBV9	15	.
CAWSTQVNYGYTF	TGTGCCTGGAGTACTCAGGTTAACTATGGCTACACCTTC	.	TRBJ1-2	TRBV30	13	.
CASSLAGGNQPQHF	TGTGCCAGCAGTTTGGCAGGGGGCAATCAGCCCCAGCATTTT	.	TRBJ1-5	TRBV27	14	.
CASLRDRGTTGELFF	TGCGCCAGCCTAAGGGACAGGGGTACAACCGGGGAGCTGTTTTTT	TRBD1	TRBJ2-2	TRBV4-1	15	.
CASPRVKANVLTF	TGTGCCAGCCCCCGGGTAAAAGCCAACGTCCTGACTTTC	.	TRBJ2-6	TRBV2	13	.
CAISLAVLNEQYF	TGTGCCATTTCGCTAGCGGTACTAAACGAGCAGTACTTC	TRBD2	TRBJ2-7	TRBV10-3	13	.
CASSPSLTNYGYTF	TGTGCCAGCAGCCCTAGTTTAACTAACTATGGCTACACCTTC	.	TRBJ1-2	TRBV13	14	once
CASSYSRAGNEQFF	TGTGCCAGCAGTTACAGTAGGGCGGGAAATGAGCAGTTCTTC	.	TRBJ2-1	TRBV6-5	14	.
CASSSQPSYEQYF	TGTGCCAGCAGCTCGCAACCCAGCTACGAGCAGTACTTC	.	TRBJ2-7	TRBV7-9	13	.
CASSVSWGEETQYF	TGTGCCAGCAGCGTATCTTGGGGGGAAGAGACCCAGTACTTC	.	TRBJ2-5	TRBV9	14	.
CARQYYEQYF	TGTGCCAGACAGTACTACGAGCAGTACTTC	.	TRBJ2-7	TRBV21-1	10	.
CASSQGWGLNQPQHF	TGCGCCAGCAGCCAAGGTTGGGGACTGAATCAGCCCCAGCATTTT	.	TRBJ1-5	TRBV4-3	15	.
CASSQGWGVNEKLFF	TGTGCCAGCAGCCAAGGGTGGGGAGTTAATGAAAAACTGTTTTTT	.	TRBJ1-4	TRBV11-2	15	.
CASSPPGGIYEQYF	TGTGCCAGCAGCCCGCCCGGCGGGATCTACGAGCAGTACTTC	.	TRBJ2-7	TRBV7-2	14	.
CASSLATGSYEQYF	TGTGCCAGCAGCTTGGCGACAGGGTCCTACGAGCAGTACTTC	TRBD1	TRBJ2-7	TRBV5-4	14	.
CASSGSLPSGRVNGQYF	TGTGCCAGCAGCGGATCCTTGCCTAGCGGGAGGGTTAATGGGCAGTATTTT	TRBD2	TRBJ2-3	TRBV7-6	17	.